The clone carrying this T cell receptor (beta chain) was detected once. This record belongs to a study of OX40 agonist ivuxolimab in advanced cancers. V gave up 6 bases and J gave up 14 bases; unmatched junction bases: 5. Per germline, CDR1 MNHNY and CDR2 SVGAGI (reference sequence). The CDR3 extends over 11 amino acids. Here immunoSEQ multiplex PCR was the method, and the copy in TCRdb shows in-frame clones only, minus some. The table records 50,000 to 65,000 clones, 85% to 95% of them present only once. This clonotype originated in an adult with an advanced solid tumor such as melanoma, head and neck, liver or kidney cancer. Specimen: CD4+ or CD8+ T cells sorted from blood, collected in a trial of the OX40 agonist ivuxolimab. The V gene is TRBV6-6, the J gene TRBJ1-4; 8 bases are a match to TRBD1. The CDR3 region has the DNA TGTGCCAGCAGATACGGACAGGGCCTGTTTTTT. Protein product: CASRYGQGLFF.